Reported below is one T cell receptor (beta chain). Its specificity is not known. Germline V gene sequence: CDR1 SEHNR, CDR2 FQNEAQ (reference sequence). V lost 1 base and J lost 2, with 9 bases in between. CDR3 length equals 14 residues. The data were taken from a study of PD-1 blockade in classical Hodgkin lymphoma. Whole-study context: Patients had nivolumab dosed at 3 mg/kg, delivered intravenously every 2 weeks. Study findings and constraints: CD4+ TCR diversity, unlike CD8+, climbed significantly by C4D1.

As for time point: cycle 4 day 1 (C4D1), after about 6 weeks of nivolumab. Patients all relapsed after autologous stem cell transplantation, and there was variation in brentuximab vedotin exposure. Negative selection with magnets was how CD8+ T cells were isolated from the thawed PBMCs. The method was immunoSEQ multiplex PCR; TCRdb's version includes in-frame clones alone and lacks a portion of them. The profile covers about 20,000 clones, with about four fifths appearing a single time and around 7.3% taken by the ten largest. This TCR derives from a human donor with classical Hodgkin lymphoma. This chain uses TRBV7-9 with TRBJ2-7; D possibly uses TRBD1 or TRBD2 (6 bases each). Sample: CD8+ T cells from blood, taken before the fourth cycle of nivolumab. DNA of the CDR3: TGTGCCAGCAGCTTAGGAGGGGGGACCTACGAGCAGTACTTC. Translated: CASSLGGGTYEQYF.